This passage covers 23 T cell receptor beta chains from one sample sequenced in a study of shared clonotypes between healthy human individuals. Libraries were prepared by immunoSEQ multiplex PCR; TCRdb keeps only in-frame clonotypes and omits some of them. In the table there are hundreds of thousands of clones, roughly three quarters of which are singletons. Sequenced material: PBMCs. The origin of the receptors is a woman between 35 and 50 years old in good health. Some clones in this sample may be carry-over from other donors' samples.

A remark on this clone: It may be a read error: a sequence one base away is much more abundant. The chain is built from TRBV7-3 and TRBJ2-7; the D call may be TRBD1 or TRBD2 (5 bases each). V was clipped by 1 base and J by 2 bases, with 9 bases between them. The germline V gene has CDR1 SGHTA and CDR2 FQGTGA. The CDR3 runs 14 residues. CDR3 bases: TGTGCCAGCAGCTTAAGGGACGGAGCCTACGAGCAGTACTTC. Its translation: CASSLRDGAYEQYF.

This clone was picked up one time. This chain links TRBV27 with TRBJ2-3, with D unresolved. The CDR3 consists of 14 residues. Trimming removed 7 bases at V and 2 bases at J, with 13 bases between. Germline values: CDR1 MNHEY, CDR2 SMNVEV (reference sequence). The CDR3 loop reads CASKFVGSTDTQYF. The DNA of the CDR3 is TGTGCCAGCAAGTTTGTGGGGTCCACAGATACGCAGTATTTT.

This chain links TRBV25-1 with TRBJ2-7; 7 bases match TRBD2. J was trimmed by 0 bases and V by 4 bases; bases with no gene match: 3. Germline CDR1 is MGHDK and CDR2 is SYGVNS. This CDR3 spans 14 amino acids. The CDR3 bases are TGTGCCAGCAGTGCCAGCGGGACCTCCTACGAGCAGTACTTC. Encoded protein: CASSASGTSYEQYF.

The chain is built from TRBV9 and TRBJ2-7, with 11 bases identical to TRBD2. The CDR3 totals 15 residues. The V segment lost 5 bases and the J segment 3 bases; nucleotides outside the gene matches: 7. The germline V gene has CDR1 SGDLS and CDR2 YYNGEE. This CDR3 reads CASRPVLAGVYEQYF. The CDR3 bases are TGTGCCAGCAGGCCGGTACTAGCGGGAGTCTACGAGCAGTACTTC.

V usage is TRBV5-1 and J usage is TRBJ2-5; no clear D. This CDR3 has 11 residues. Germline-derived CDR1 and CDR2 are SGHRS and YFSETQ. The V gene lost 6 bases and the J gene lost 3 bases, with 6 bases spanning the gap. DNA of the CDR3: TGCGCCAGCAAAACGGAAGAGACCCAGTACTTC. This encodes CASKTEETQYF.

This clone was picked up a small number of times. The V call is TRBV19, the J call TRBJ2-3; 9 bases align to TRBD1. Germline loops: CDR1 LNHDA, CDR2 SQIVND (reference sequence). The J segment lost 2 bases and the V segment lost 5 bases, leaving 8 bases of the junction unmatched. This CDR3 has 16 amino acids. DNA for the CDR3: TGTGCCAGTAGTGCCCCTCGGGACAGGGTCACAGATACGCAGTATTTT. Translated: CASSAPRDRVTDTQYF.

This clone has just one count. This sequence is one base from a far larger clone and is likely a read error. Other DNA sequences in this specimen translate into the identical CDR3. The chain has TRBV5-1 and TRBJ1-2, with D possibly TRBD1 on 5 matching bases. The CDR3 is made up of 15 amino acids. Germline values: CDR1 SGHRS, CDR2 YFSETQ. Trimming stripped 3 bases from V and 0 bases from J, with 12 bases between. CDR3 region: CASSYGTGTNYGYTF. The CDR3 nucleotides are TGCGCCAGCAGCTATGGGACGGGGACTAACTATGGCTACACCTTC.

This clone was picked up a small number of times. The chain has TRBV30 and TRBJ2-7, with 10 bases lining up with TRBD2. J gave up 7 bases and V 2 bases, and 8 bases lay outside the gene matches. The CDR3 is 14 residues long. Germline V lookup: CDR1 GTSNPN, CDR2 SVGIG (reference sequence). CDR3 sequence: CAWSSSGRAQEQYF. The CDR3 region has the DNA TGTGCCTGGAGTTCCAGCGGGAGGGCCCAGGAGCAGTACTTC.

This clone was seen more than once but under ten times. The chain is built from TRBV28 and TRBJ2-5; D ambiguous. The CDR3 spans 11 residues. The germline CDR1 and CDR2 sequences are MDHEN and SYDVKM. V lost 5 bases to trimming and J lost 2 bases, with 3 bases between them. As DNA, the CDR3 is TGTGCCAGCAGTCCTCAAGAGACCCAGTACTTC. It is translated as CASSPQETQYF. The whole variable domain, remainder taken from reference TRBV28 and TRBJ2-5, is DVKVTQSSRYLVKRTGEKVFLECVQDMDHENMFWYRQDPGLGLRLIYFSYDVKMKEKGDIPEGYSVSREKKERFSLILESASTNQTSMYLCASSPQETQYFGPGTRLLVL.

The chain recombines TRBV11-2 with TRBJ2-3; 7 positions agree with TRBD1. Germline CDR1 and CDR2: SGHAT and FQNNGV. J gave up 9 bases and V 5 bases, and 8 bases lay outside the gene matches. This CDR3 has 13 amino acids. The CDR3 DNA reads as TGTGCCAGCAGCCGGACAGGTGGTTTGACGCAGTATTTT. It encodes CASSRTGGLTQYF.

The gene calls are TRBV14 and TRBJ2-1; the D gene could be TRBD1 or TRBD2 (6 bases each). Trimming cost V 4 bases and J 7 bases, with 17 bases left between them. The CDR3 is 15 amino acids. Germline V gives CDR1 SGHDN, CDR2 FVKESK. CDR3 bases: TGTGCCAGCAGCCCACCATGGCAGGGGAGGAATGAGCAGTTCTTC. Translation: CASSPPWQGRNEQFF.

This chain uses TRBV11-2 with TRBJ2-7; D possibly corresponds to TRBD2 (5 bases). The V gene lost 2 bases and the J gene lost 4 bases, with 15 bases spanning the gap. The CDR3 consists of 15 residues. Germline CDR1 and CDR2: SGHAT and FQNNGV. The chain's CDR3 is CASSLNVGRSYEQYF. Here the CDR3 DNA reads TGTGCCAGCAGCTTAAACGTAGGGAGATCGTACGAGCAGTACTTC.

The CDR3 sequence is CASSARDRAYEQYF. CDR3 bases: TGTGCCAGCAGCGCCCGGGACAGAGCCTACGAGCAGTACTTC. The V gene is TRBV11-2, the J gene TRBJ2-7; 7 positions agree with TRBD1. Germline values: CDR1 SGHAT, CDR2 FQNNGV. CDR3 length equals 14 residues. With 5 bases clipped from V and 2 bases from J, the junction kept 6 bases outside the gene matches.

This clone appeared a few times. J is TRBJ2-3 and V is TRBV4-2, with 8 bases that match TRBD2. The CDR3 runs to 15 residues. CDR1 and CDR2 (germline): LGHNA, YNFKEQ. V lost 3 bases and J lost 0; bases outside the gene matches: 2. The CDR3 reads CASSQASGSTDTQYF. The CDR3, as DNA: TGTGCCAGCAGCCAGGCTAGCGGGAGCACAGATACGCAGTATTTT.

The chain is built from TRBV7-9 and TRBJ2-3; D unresolved. Per germline, CDR1 SEHNR and CDR2 FQNEAQ (reference sequence). V lost 5 bases to trimming and J lost 0 bases, with 9 bases between them. This CDR3 has 14 residues. The CDR3 DNA reads as TGTGCCAGCAGCCCCGGAGTTAGCACAGATACGCAGTATTTT. It translates to CASSPGVSTDTQYF. Filled out from reference TRBV7-9 and TRBJ2-3, the complete variable domain reads DTGVSQNPRHKITKRGQNVTFRCDPISEHNRLYWYRQTLGQGPEFLTYFQNEAQLEKSRLLSDRFSAERPKGSFSTLEIQRTEQGDSAMYLCASSPGVSTDTQYFGPGTRLTVL.

This chain joins TRBV6-5 and TRBJ2-7; maybe TRBD2 (6 bases). The CDR3 runs 15 residues. Germline assignment: CDR1 MNHEY and CDR2 SVGAGI. Trimming removed 2 bases from V and 5 bases from J, with 16 bases in between. The CDR3 DNA reads as TGTGCCAGCAGTTACGGAGGGGAATGGGCCGACGAGCAGTACTTC. Amino acids: CASSYGGEWADEQYF.

The rearrangement joins TRBV14 to TRBJ2-5, with 7 bases aligning to TRBD2. CDR1 and CDR2 from the germline V gene are SGHDN and FVKESK. The V segment lost 4 bases and the J segment 11 bases; nucleotides outside the gene matches: 13. CDR3 length: 14 residues. The chain's CDR3 is CASSPSAGPREQYF. The CDR3 coding sequence is TGTGCCAGCAGCCCGTCAGCGGGACCCCGGGAGCAGTACTTC.

Notes on this clone: A far larger clone is a single base away, which makes a read error likely. The rearrangement joins TRBV30 to TRBJ2-5; D is unresolved. The CDR3 runs to 12 residues. CDR1 GTSNPN and CDR2 SVGIG come from the germline V gene (reference sequence). V lost 3 bases to trimming and J lost 5 bases, with 10 bases between them. CDR3 sequence: CAWSPGWETQYF. CDR3 DNA sequence: TGTGCCTGGAGCCCCGGGTGGGAGACCCAGTACTTC.

V and J are TRBV7-2 and TRBJ2-3; the match to TRBD1 covers 8 bases. From germline, CDR1 is SGHTA and CDR2 FQGNSA. After removal of 1 base from V and 0 bases from J, the junction contained 9 bases not matched to a gene. CDR3 size: 18 residues. CDR3 region: CASSLVTGGLSSTDTQYF. CDR3 sequence (DNA): TGTGCCAGCAGCTTAGTTACAGGGGGGCTCTCTAGCACAGATACGCAGTATTTT.

This chain joins TRBV7-2 and TRBJ2-1; either TRBD1 or TRBD2 may supply D (7 bases each). Germline V gives CDR1 SGHTA, CDR2 FQGNSA. V shed 5 bases and J shed 9 bases, with 14 bases lying between them. CDR3 length: 13 residues. The DNA for the CDR3 is TGTGCCAGCAGCCTGAGCGGGACAGCTGAGCAGTTCTTC. Protein sequence: CASSLSGTAEQFF.

Ten or more counts support this clone. Other DNA sequences of this sample code for an identical CDR3. This sequence joins TRBV5-4 and TRBJ2-7, with D unresolved. The V and J ends lost 0 bases and 6 bases respectively, with 7 bases between them. From germline, CDR1 is SGHNT and CDR2 YYREEE (reference sequence). This CDR3 contains 12 residues. In DNA, the CDR3 is TGTGCCAGCAGCTTGGCGCCTGGCGAGCAGTACTTC. It yields the protein CASSLAPGEQYF.

CDR3 loop: CASSQDVAGLSYEQYF. In DNA form, the CDR3 reads TGCGCCAGCAGCCAAGATGTGGCAGGCCTCTCCTACGAGCAGTACTTC. The rearrangement links TRBV4-3 to TRBJ2-7; D not certain. CDR1 is LGHNA and CDR2 is YSLEER in the germline V gene. The CDR3 length is 16 residues. V lost 0 bases to trimming and J lost 0 bases, with 12 bases between them.

This rearrangement joins TRBV5-1 to TRBJ1-2; D unclear. With 0 bases removed from V and 4 bases from J, the gap between germline ends came to 13 bases. Germline CDR1 and CDR2: SGHRS and YFSETQ. This CDR3 has 15 amino acids. The CDR3 DNA follows: TGCGCCAGCAGCTTGGGACCCGTAGAGGGCTATGGCTACACCTTC. Translating it yields CASSLGPVEGYGYTF.